These T cell receptor beta chains were read from a single sample in a study of blood T cell repertoires in COVID-19. Sequenced by immunoSEQ multiplex PCR; TCRdb stores in-frame clones only, minus some. This table has about 220,000 clones, 75% to 85% appearing once. Sequencing used peripheral blood. The source is a woman aged 70-85 years with acute or convalescent COVID-19. The CDR3 runs from the conserved cysteine through the conserved F or W. The D gene is left open where the match is weak. The size field is filled for only some rows; it gives once, few, many or a size class.

cdr3_nt | cdr3_aa | j_call | v_call | clone_size | d_call
TGTGCCATCAGCCCCTGGGAGGGCACAGATACGCAGTATTTT | CAISPWEGTDTQYF | TRBJ2-3 | TRBV10-3 | NA | NA
TGTGCCAGCAGATCCGGGTTACTCACTGATGGCTACACCTTC | CASRSGLLTDGYTF | TRBJ1-2 | TRBV6-5 | once | NA
TGTGCCAGCAGTTTAGCAGGGGGCTGGGGCTACACCTTC | CASSLAGGWGYTF | TRBJ1-2 | TRBV28 | NA | TRBD1
TGTGCCGCCCAATTGGGGGGGGCAAGTAATGAGCAGTTCTTC | CAAQLGGASNEQFF | TRBJ2-1 | TRBV6-5 | NA | NA
TGTGCCAGCAGCTTAGCGCGACAGGGGGCGAGTAATGAGCAGTTCTTC | CASSLARQGASNEQFF | TRBJ2-1 | TRBV7-2 | NA | TRBD1
TGTGCCAGCAGCTTAAGTCAGGTCGACGCTAAAGCTTTCTTT | CASSLSQVDAKAFF | TRBJ1-1 | TRBV7-9 | NA | NA
TGCAGCGTTGGCAAGGGGTCAGGAGCTAACTATGGCTACACCTTC | CSVGKGSGANYGYTF | TRBJ1-2 | TRBV29-1 | NA | NA
TGTGCCAGCAGTAACGGGGAGTATGGCTACACCTTC | CASSNGEYGYTF | TRBJ1-2 | TRBV2 | NA | NA
TGTGCCAGTATGAAGTCTGAAAGACGACTATCTAACTATGGCTACACCTTC | CASMKSERRLSNYGYTF | TRBJ1-2 | TRBV19 | NA | NA
TGTGCCAGCAGCCATCCCCCCGCGGGGAGGGGTGAAAAACTGTTTTTT | CASSHPPAGRGEKLFF | TRBJ1-4 | TRBV4-2 | NA | NA
TGTGCCATCAGTGAGAATGTAGCGGGATCCCAGGTTTTGGCCCAGTACTTC | CAISENVAGSQVLAQYF | TRBJ2-5 | TRBV10-3 | NA | TRBD2
TGTGCCAGTAGTATTGAAGGTGGGCAGAACACCGGGGAGCTGTTTTTT | CASSIEGGQNTGELFF | TRBJ2-2 | TRBV19 | NA | NA
TGTGCCAGCAGACACTGGGACTATAACTATGGCTACACCTTC | CASRHWDYNYGYTF | TRBJ1-2 | TRBV28 | NA | NA
TGTGCCAGCAGCCTAACGGACAGTATTGGCTACACCTTC | CASSLTDSIGYTF | TRBJ1-2 | TRBV12-3/TRBV12-4 | NA | NA
TGTGCCAGCTCACCACCGTGGGTAGAGACAGGGGTCCTCGAGCAGTACTTC | CASSPPWVETGVLEQYF | TRBJ2-7 | TRBV18 | NA | TRBD1
TGTGCCTGGAGTGTACTGGGCGGCTACACCTTC | CAWSVLGGYTF | TRBJ1-2 | TRBV30 | NA | NA